This entry features one TCR beta chain sequence. Its antigen is currently unknown. These data belong to a study of T cell responses to AZD1222 COVID-19 vaccine. Overall study results and limits: At 160-218 and 743-854, vaccine-associated CD4 TCRs were dominant, and they spanned spike. Mostly white British, mostly female donors; authors suggested clonal diversity may be underestimated.

Per the germline V gene, CDR1 is MNHNS and CDR2 is SASEGT. V lost 3 bases and J 2 bases, leaving 13 bases between the germline ends. The CDR3 runs to 15 residues. Clones were sequenced by immunoSEQ multiplex PCR, and TCRdb holds only the in-frame ones, with some missing. The table records about 110,000 clones, 92% of them present only once. V usage is TRBV6-1 and J usage is TRBJ1-1; the D gene is possibly TRBD1 (6 bases). The TCR comes from an adult who received the AZD1222 COVID-19 vaccine. This material consisted of peripheral blood, taken 28 days after the second AZD1222 dose. The DNA of the CDR3 is TGTGCCAGCAGTGAGTGGGGGGCGTATAACACTGAAGCTTTCTTT. Translating it yields CASSEWGAYNTEAFF.